The present TCR beta chain was sequenced within a study of blood T cell repertoires in COVID-19. On the study more broadly: Italy, Spain and the United States were the sources of the convalescent and acute COVID-19 samples.

The CDR3 sequence is 15 residues long. CDR1 MDHEN and CDR2 SYDVKM come from the germline V gene. Unmatched junction bases numbered 13, after V lost 6 bases and J lost 7 bases. This clone has just one count. In the original processing: For nucleated cells, counts were estimated from reference gene primer amplification. Here immunoSEQ multiplex PCR was the method, and the copy in TCRdb shows in-frame clones only, minus some. V, J and clone size were drawn from that table, and D and trimming were deduced from the DNA. The repertoire holds around 230,000 clones, with about 79% as singletons. The sequence derives from an elderly woman with acute or convalescent COVID-19. What was sequenced was peripheral blood. V and J are TRBV28 and TRBJ2-7; TRBD1 aligns across 9 bases. As DNA, the CDR3 is TGTGCCAGCAGGGGGGGGGACAGGGTGCTCTATGAGCAGTACTTC. Amino acid sequence: CASRGGDRVLYEQYF.